These 8 T cell receptor beta chains were sequenced from one sample in a study of blood T cell repertoires in COVID-19. Assay: immunoSEQ multiplex PCR; the TCRdb copy retains only in-frame clones and omits some. The sample comprises fewer than 200,000 clones, approximately 85% of which are singletons, and roughly 7.5% rests with the top ten. The source material was peripheral blood. The source of these receptors is a man between 40 and 49 years old who had recovered from COVID-19.

This chain connects TRBV5-1 to TRBJ1-4; D is perhaps TRBD1 (5 bases). The V and J ends lost 0 bases and 7 bases respectively, with 13 bases between them. The CDR3 spans 15 residues. CDR1 SGHRS and CDR2 YFSETQ come from the germline V gene. CDR3 sequence: CASSLAAGRGEKLFF. CDR3 DNA: TGCGCCAGCAGCTTGGCAGCAGGGAGGGGTGAAAAACTGTTTTTT.

This rearrangement joins TRBV23-1 to TRBJ2-1; a weak D match, TRBD2 (6 bases). TRBV23-1 is known as an ORF, though its function is uncertain. V lost 0 bases to trimming and J lost 5 bases, with 11 bases between them. This CDR3 is built from 15 residues. The CDR3 nucleotides are TGCGCCAGCAGTCAATCGCACGGGGGAGACAATGAGCAGTTCTTC. This translates into CASSQSHGGDNEQFF.

This clone was observed a few times. V usage is TRBV10-3 and J usage is TRBJ1-1; tentative D call: TRBD1 (5 bases). The CDR3 runs to 13 residues. V lost 11 bases and J lost 4, with 17 bases in between. Germline V gene sequence: CDR1 ENHRY, CDR2 SYGVKD. The CDR3 reads CAGQGEATTEAFF. In nucleotides, the CDR3 is TGTGCCGGACAAGGGGAGGCCACCACTGAAGCTTTCTTT.

V gene TRBV7-3 combines with J gene TRBJ1-5; the D is unclear. Germline assignment: CDR1 SGHTA and CDR2 FQGTGA. V dropped 5 bases and J dropped 4 bases, with 9 bases sitting between them. This CDR3 has 13 residues. The CDR3 sequence: CASSPGENQPQHF. In DNA form, the CDR3 reads TGTGCCAGCAGCCCCGGAGAGAATCAGCCCCAGCATTTT.

This chain uses TRBV19 with TRBJ1-1; TRBD1 matches 9 bases. There are 14 residues in the CDR3. J gave up 11 bases and V 6 bases, and 13 bases lay outside the gene matches. Germline loops: CDR1 LNHDA, CDR2 SQIVND (reference sequence). The chain's CDR3 is CASRKGQGINYAFF. In DNA form, the CDR3 reads TGTGCCAGTAGGAAAGGACAGGGGATAAATTATGCTTTCTTT.

The rearrangement joins TRBV19 to TRBJ2-1; 8 bases line up with TRBD2. Trimming at V came to 3 bases and at J to 2 bases, leaving 3 bases not matched to a gene. The CDR3 has 15 amino acids. Per the germline V gene, CDR1 is LNHDA and CDR2 is SQIVND (reference sequence). The CDR3 nucleotides read TGTGCCAGTAGTATTGAAGCGGGGGCCTACAATGAGCAGTTCTTC. Residues: CASSIEAGAYNEQFF.

The chain's CDR3 is CASSEGELETQYF. The CDR3 DNA is TGTGCCAGCAGTGAAGGAGAGTTGGAGACCCAGTACTTC. The chain recombines TRBV2 with TRBJ2-5; D unresolved. Germline V gives CDR1 SNHLY, CDR2 FYNNEI. The CDR3 runs 13 residues. Trimming took off 1 base at V and 5 bases at J, with 8 bases between the two ends.

V usage is TRBV27 and J usage is TRBJ2-2; unclear D gene. The ends were cut back, 3 bases at V and 0 bases at J, with 2 bases in the middle. The length of the CDR3 is 13 residues. Per germline, CDR1 MNHEY and CDR2 SMNVEV (reference sequence). The CDR3: CASSFTNTGELFF. The CDR3 DNA sequence: TGTGCCAGCAGTTTCACGAACACCGGGGAGCTGTTTTTT.